The clone carrying this T cell receptor (beta chain) appeared many times. Its antigen is not known. Authors of the study amplified TCR beta CDR3 regions from RNA transcripts. Researchers ran a first-round RT-PCR on the TCR CDR3 using the HTBI primer set. TCRdb reprocessed the multiplex PCR reads with MiXCR, giving one entry per CDR3 protein. The sample shows nearly 600,000 distinct CDR3 sequences, 11% to 15% of them seen only once. The data were taken from a study of T cells in Graves' hyperthyroidism and ophthalmopathy. The germline CDR1 and CDR2 sequences are SGHAT and FQNNGV. This CDR3 has 14 amino acids. Trimming removed 5 bases from V and 4 bases from J, with 14 bases in between. Study observations and caveats: Blood also held most thyroid clonotypes expanded beyond 0.001. Through a model of 13 V-J features, ophthalmopathy was separated from stable hyperthyroidism.

The sample comprised blood. The receptor was isolated from a woman aged 25 to 39 with Graves' hyperthyroidism that later progressed to Graves' ophthalmopathy. J is TRBJ1-2 and V is TRBV11-2; D uncertain. CDR3 nucleotides: TGTGCCAGCAGCCCCCAGCCAGACCTCTATGGCTACACCTTC. This encodes CASSPQPDLYGYTF.